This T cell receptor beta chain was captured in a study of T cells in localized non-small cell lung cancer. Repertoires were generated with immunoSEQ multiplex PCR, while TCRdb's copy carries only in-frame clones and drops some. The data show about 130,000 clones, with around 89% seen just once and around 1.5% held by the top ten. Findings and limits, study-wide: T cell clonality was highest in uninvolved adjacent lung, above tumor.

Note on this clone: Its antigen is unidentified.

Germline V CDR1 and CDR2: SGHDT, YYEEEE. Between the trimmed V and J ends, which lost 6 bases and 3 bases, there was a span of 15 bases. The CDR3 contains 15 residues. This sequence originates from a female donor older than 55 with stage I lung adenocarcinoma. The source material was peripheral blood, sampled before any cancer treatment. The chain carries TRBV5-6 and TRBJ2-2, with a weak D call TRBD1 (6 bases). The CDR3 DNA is TGTGCCAGCACAAGCATGGGGGCAGACACCGGGGAGCTGTTTTTT. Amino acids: CASTSMGADTGELFF.